Each of the 7 T cell receptor beta chains below was sequenced from the same sample in a study of blood T cell repertoires in COVID-19. The protocol was immunoSEQ multiplex PCR, while the TCRdb copy is restricted to in-frame clones and leaves out a portion. Found here are about 150,000 clones, around 80% of them singletons; the top ten hold roughly 5.3%. The material sequenced was peripheral blood. The receptors were gathered from a woman aged 45-60 years with acute or convalescent COVID-19.

The chain has TRBV3-1 (or the pseudogene TRBV3-2) and TRBJ1-2, with TRBD1 matching 9 bases. Germline CDR1 reads LGHDT; CDR2 reads YNNKEL (reference sequence). The V and J ends lost 6 bases and 7 bases, in that order; junction bases with no gene match: 15. The length of the CDR3 is 16 residues. The CDR3 DNA reads as TGTGCCAGCAGGGCTGAATCGGGACAGGGACACGGTGGCTACACCTTC. Translated, it gives CASRAESGQGHGGYTF.

The rearrangement joins TRBV18 to TRBJ1-4, with D unclear. This CDR3 region has 15 residues. The germline gives CDR1 KGHSH, CDR2 LQKENI. Trimming pared 2 bases from V and 6 bases from J, leaving 13 bases between. Here the CDR3 DNA reads TGTGCCAGCTCACCAGTAGGGAGCTGGGATGAAAAACTGTTTTTT. Translating gives CASSPVGSWDEKLFF.

The sample holds a few counts of this clone. The gene calls are TRBV30 and TRBJ1-1; D possibly corresponds to TRBD1 (6 bases). This CDR3 comprises 16 residues. Trimming pared 0 bases from V and 0 bases from J, leaving 14 bases between. The germline V gene encodes CDR1 GTSNPN and CDR2 SVGIG (reference sequence). The CDR3: CAWSVSFDRMNTEAFF. The CDR3 nucleotides read TGTGCCTGGAGTGTATCCTTCGACAGGATGAACACTGAAGCTTTCTTT.

The CDR3 protein is CASSGEGTDSYGYTF. For the CDR3, the DNA is TGTGCCAGCAGCGGGGAAGGGACAGATTCCTATGGCTACACCTTC. The rearrangement uses TRBV7-9 and TRBJ1-2; 7 nucleotides align to TRBD1. There are 15 residues in the CDR3. Germline V gives CDR1 SEHNR, CDR2 FQNEAQ (reference sequence). V lost 5 bases, J lost 4 bases, and 10 bases stayed unmatched.

The chain carries TRBV6-2 or TRBV6-3 and TRBJ1-5; 7 positions agree with TRBD1. The CDR3 is 13 residues long. Per the germline V gene, CDR1 is MNHEY and CDR2 is SVGEGT. The ends lost 4 bases at V and 10 bases at J; junction bases unmatched: 7. The CDR3 coding sequence is TGTGCCAGCAGTTTACCAGGGGGGTCTCCCCAGCATTTT. It codes for CASSLPGGSPQHF.

The rearrangement links TRBV19 to TRBJ2-5; no reliable D call. The germline V gene has CDR1 LNHDA and CDR2 SQIVND (reference sequence). This CDR3 has 13 residues. With 3 bases removed from V and 2 bases from J, the gap between germline ends came to 7 bases. CDR3 sequence: CASSITGQETQYF. CDR3 sequence (DNA): TGTGCCAGTAGTATTACCGGGCAAGAGACCCAGTACTTC.

This chain connects TRBV5-1 to TRBJ1-6; possibly TRBD1 for D (5 bases). V gave up 4 bases and J gave up 5 bases, with 13 bases separating them. There are 15 residues in the CDR3. Germline V CDR1 and CDR2: SGHRS, YFSETQ. CDR3 in DNA: TGCGCCAGCAGCCTAACGACGGACAATAATTCACCCCTCCACTTT. Translating it yields CASSLTTDNNSPLHF.